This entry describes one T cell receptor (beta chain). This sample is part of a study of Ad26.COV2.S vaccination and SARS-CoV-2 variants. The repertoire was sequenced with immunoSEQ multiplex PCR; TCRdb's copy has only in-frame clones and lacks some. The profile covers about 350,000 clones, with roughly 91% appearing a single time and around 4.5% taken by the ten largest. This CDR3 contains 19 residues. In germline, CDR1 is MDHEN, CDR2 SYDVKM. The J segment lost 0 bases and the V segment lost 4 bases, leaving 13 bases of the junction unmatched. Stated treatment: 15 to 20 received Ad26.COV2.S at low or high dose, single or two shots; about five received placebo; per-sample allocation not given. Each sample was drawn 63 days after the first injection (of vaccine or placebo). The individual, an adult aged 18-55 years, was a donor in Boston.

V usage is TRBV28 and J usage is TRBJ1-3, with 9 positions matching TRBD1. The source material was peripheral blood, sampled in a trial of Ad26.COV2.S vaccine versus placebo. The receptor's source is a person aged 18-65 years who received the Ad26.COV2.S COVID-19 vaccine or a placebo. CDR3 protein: CASSSPGTGFRVSGNTIYF. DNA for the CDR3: TGTGCCAGCAGTTCTCCCGGGACAGGGTTTAGGGTCTCTGGAAACACCATATATTTT. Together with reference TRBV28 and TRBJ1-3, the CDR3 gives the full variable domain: DVKVTQSSRYLVKRTGEKVFLECVQDMDHENMFWYRQDPGLGLRLIYFSYDVKMKEKGDIPEGYSVSREKKERFSLILESASTNQTSMYLCASSSPGTGFRVSGNTIYFGEGSWLTVV.